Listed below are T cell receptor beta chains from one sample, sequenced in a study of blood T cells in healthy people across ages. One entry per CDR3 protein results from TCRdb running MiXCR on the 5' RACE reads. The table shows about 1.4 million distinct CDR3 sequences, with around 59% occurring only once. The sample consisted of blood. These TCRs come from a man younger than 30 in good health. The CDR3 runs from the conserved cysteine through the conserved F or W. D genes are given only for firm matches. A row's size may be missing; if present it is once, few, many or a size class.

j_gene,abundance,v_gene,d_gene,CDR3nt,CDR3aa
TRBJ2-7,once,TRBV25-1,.,TGTGCCAGCAGTGAGATGGGGACATTACGAGCTCCGGCGAAGTACTTC,CASSEMGTLRAPAKYF
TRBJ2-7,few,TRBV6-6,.,TGTGCCAGCAATGGCGGCTGGGGGGAAGAGCAGTACTTC,CASNGGWGEEQYF
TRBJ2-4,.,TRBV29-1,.,TGCAGCGTTGCGGACCTGGCAGGGATTCAGTACTTC,CSVADLAGIQYF
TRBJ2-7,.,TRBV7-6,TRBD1,TGTGCCTGCAGCTTGGGGGTCCGGGGACAGGTTCTCTCCTACGAGCAGTACTTC,CACSLGVRGQVLSYEQYF
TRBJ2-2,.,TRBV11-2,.,TGTGCCAGCAGCCCCACGGGGAGTACGAACACCGGGGAGCTGTTTTTT,CASSPTGSTNTGELFF
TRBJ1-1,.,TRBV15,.,TGTGCCTCAAAGGACCTACTCGGAACTGAAGCTTTCTTT,CASKDLLGTEAFF
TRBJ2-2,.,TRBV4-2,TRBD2,TGTGCCAGCAGCCAAGATATCGGGACTAGCGGGAGGGTAAACACCGGGGAGCTGTTTTTT,CASSQDIGTSGRVNTGELFF
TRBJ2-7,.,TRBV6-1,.,TGTGCCAGCAGTGAAAGGAGCGGAGGAACCTACGAGCAGTACTTC,CASSERSGGTYEQYF
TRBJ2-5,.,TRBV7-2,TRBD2,TGTGCCAGCAGGGCGGGGGGGGGCCTTTTCGCCCTAACCCATCAAGAGACCCAGTACTTC,CASRAGGGLFALTHQETQYF
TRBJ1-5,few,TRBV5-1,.,TGTGCCAGCAGCAGGGGCGATAGCAATCAGCCCCAGCATTTT,CASSRGDSNQPQHF
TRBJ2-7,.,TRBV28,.,TGTGCCAGCAGTTTGCCCCGGGGCCACTCTATCGGTCGCGACGAGCAGTACTTC,CASSLPRGHSIGRDEQYF
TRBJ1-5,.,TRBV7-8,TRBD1,TGTGCCAGCAGCCCCGGGACAGGCTATCAGCCCCAGCATTTT,CASSPGTGYQPQHF
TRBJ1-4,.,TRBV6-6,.,TGTGCCAGTAATAAGGGGAGTGGCTATGAAAAACTGTTTTTT,CASNKGSGYEKLFF
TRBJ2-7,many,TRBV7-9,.,TGTGCCAGCAGCTTAGAACAGTACGAGCAGTACTTC,CASSLEQYEQYF
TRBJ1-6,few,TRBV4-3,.,TGCGCCAGCAGCCAAGAACCTCAGGGGTTTTCACCCCTCCACTTT,CASSQEPQGFSPLHF
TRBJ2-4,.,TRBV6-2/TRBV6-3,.,TGTGCCAGCGGGCGGTTTGGGGAGCCCCGGAACATTCAGTACTTC,CASGRFGEPRNIQYF
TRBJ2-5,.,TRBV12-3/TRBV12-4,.,TGTGCCAGCAGTTTGTCAGGAAAGGAGCAGTACTTC,CASSLSGKEQYF
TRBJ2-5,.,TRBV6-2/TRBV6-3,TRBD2,TGTGCCACCAACCAACCGCCAGCGGGGGATGAGACCCAGTACTTC,CATNQPPAGDETQYF
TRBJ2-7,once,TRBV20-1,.,TGCAGTGCTAGAGGAAGGACAGACCACTACGAGCAGTACTTC,CSARGRTDHYEQYF
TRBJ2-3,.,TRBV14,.,TGTGCCAGCAGAGTGAGGGTCGGAGATACGCAGTATTTT,CASRVRVGDTQYF
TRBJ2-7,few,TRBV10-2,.,TGCGCCAGCACCCGAGGACCTGGGACAAACTACGAGCAGTACTTC,CASTRGPGTNYEQYF
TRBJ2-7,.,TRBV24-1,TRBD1,TGTGCCACCAGTGACGCCAAGGGGGCTTACGAGCAGTACTTC,CATSDAKGAYEQYF